A selection of T cell receptor beta chains follows, all from one sample in a study of CD8+CD57+ T cells in acquired aplastic anemia. Using its own MiXCR run on the reads, TCRdb lists one record per CDR3 protein. The sample has around 400,000 distinct CDR3 sequences, just under 70% seen once. Material: sorted CD4+, CD8+, or CD8+CD57+ T cells (not recorded which) from PBMCs. These receptors were taken from a human donor in good health, serving as a control. Each CDR3 is given with its conserved first and last residue. A D gene is named only where the DNA matches it firmly. The size field is filled for only some rows; it gives once, few, many or a size class.

TRBD2,many,TRBV20-1,TRBJ2-7,TGCAGTGCGAGCGGGGGGAGCTACGAGCAGTACTTC,CSASGGSYEQYF
-,many,TRBV5-8,TRBJ2-6,TGTGCCAGCACGACAGGTCGGTACCTCTCTGGGGCCAACGTCCTGACTTTC,CASTTGRYLSGANVLTF
-,-,TRBV7-9,TRBJ2-7,TGTGCCAGCAGCGTCGTCAGGGGCTTAGGGTACGAGCAGTACTTC,CASSVVRGLGYEQYF
-,few,TRBV29-1,TRBJ2-7,TGCAGCGTTGGGCCCTTTGACGAGCAGTACTTC,CSVGPFDEQYF
-,-,TRBV12-3/TRBV12-4,TRBJ1-2,TGTGCCAGCCTCAGGGCCGCCGTAGGGGGGCAATTCTATGGCTACACCTTC,CASLRAAVGGQFYGYTF
TRBD1,many,TRBV6-4,TRBJ2-1,TGTGCCAGCCGACCTACCGGTACAGGGGGCTATGAGCAGTTCTTC,CASRPTGTGGYEQFF
-,many,TRBV13,TRBJ2-3,TGTGCCAGCAGCTTACAGGTTGGGGGAGATACGCAGTATTTT,CASSLQVGGDTQYF
-,-,TRBV7-2,TRBJ1-1,TGTGCCAGCAGCAGTATACAGGGCCCGAGCACTGAAGCTTTCTTT,CASSSIQGPSTEAFF
-,-,TRBV5-5,TRBJ1-1,TGTGCCAGCAGCTTGTGGCGCCCTGGAACTGAAGCTTTCTTT,CASSLWRPGTEAFF
-,once,TRBV20-1,TRBJ2-7,TGCAGTGCTAGAACGGCGGGTGGGGCAGGGGAGTCCTACGAGCAGTACTTC,CSARTAGGAGESYEQYF
TRBD1,few,TRBV10-3,TRBJ1-2,TGTGCCAGCAGCCAGGCTCGACAGGGGGCGAACTATGGCTACACCTTC,CASSQARQGANYGYTF
-,once,TRBV7-6,TRBJ1-1,TGTGCCAGCAGACTGGAGTCCGGCAAAGATAAACCTTTCTTT,CASRLESGKDKPFF
-,-,TRBV7-9,TRBJ1-5,TGTGCCAGCAGTGTAGACGAGGACGTTTATCAGCCCCAGCATTTT,CASSVDEDVYQPQHF
-,few,TRBV7-2,TRBJ2-7,TGTGCCAGCAGCCGGACCGTGGCAGGGAATCTCGAGCAGTACTTC,CASSRTVAGNLEQYF
-,-,TRBV20-1,TRBJ2-5,TGCAGTGCTAGGCCCCCGGCCGGATACCAAGAGACCCAGTACTTC,CSARPPAGYQETQYF
-,-,TRBV7-2,TRBJ2-1,TGTGCCAGGTCGGCCGGGGGCCATAAGCAGTTCTTC,CARSAGGHKQFF
-,-,TRBV29-1,TRBJ1-5,TGCAGCGGTGGCGGCAAAGGGCAGGAGCAGCATTTC,CSGGGKGQEQHF
-,many,TRBV2,TRBJ2-1,TGTGCCAGCAGTGAAAGGGAGTTGAATGAGCAGTTCTTC,CASSERELNEQFF
-,-,TRBV5-1,TRBJ2-5,TGCGCCAGCAGCGCCGACACGGTCCAAGAGACCCAGTACTTC,CASSADTVQETQYF
-,once,TRBV20-1,TRBJ1-2,TGCAGTGCCGATGGAAAAGGGGATGGCTACACCTTC,CSADGKGDGYTF
TRBD1,few,TRBV29-1,TRBJ2-1,TGCAGCGGGACCCGGGACAGGGGCAATGAGCAGTTCTTC,CSGTRDRGNEQFF
TRBD2,-,TRBV5-1,TRBJ2-5,TGTGCCAGCAACGCGAGGAGCGGGGGGGAGACCCAGTACTTC,CASNARSGGETQYF